The rows below give T cell receptor beta chains drawn from one sample of a study of graft-versus-host responses after intestinal transplantation. Some clones are missing from TCRdb's copy, which holds only in-frame ones; the method was immunoSEQ multiplex PCR. The sample includes 35,000 to 50,000 clones, 90% to 95% of them seen just once. Their antigens remain unidentified. Sequenced material: unstimulated CD8+ T cells sorted from spleen or lymph node cells, taken before transplant. Source of these receptors: a human donor who was the organ donor for an intestinal transplant. Both conserved end residues are part of each CDR3. Fields, in order: J gene, clone size, V gene, CDR3 length, D gene, CDR3 protein, CDR3 DNA. A D gene is named only where the DNA matches it firmly. Size values are once, few and many counts, or a class for expanded clones, and some rows have none.

J gene: TRBJ1-1; clone size: NA; V gene: TRBV5-5; CDR3 length: 13; D gene: TRBD1; CDR3 protein: CASSSRQGSEAFF; CDR3 DNA: TGTGCCAGCAGCTCACGACAGGGTTCTGAAGCTTTCTTT
J gene: TRBJ2-2; clone size: NA; V gene: TRBV30; CDR3 length: 16; D gene: TRBD1; CDR3 protein: CAWSVEGARDTGELFF; CDR3 DNA: TGTGCCTGGAGTGTCGAGGGGGCGCGGGACACCGGGGAGCTGTTTTTT
J gene: TRBJ1-3; clone size: NA; V gene: TRBV6-5; CDR3 length: 15; D gene: NA; CDR3 protein: CASSYVQGSGNTIYF; CDR3 DNA: TGTGCCAGCAGTTACGTCCAGGGGTCTGGAAACACCATATATTTT
J gene: TRBJ2-4; clone size: once; V gene: TRBV5-4; CDR3 length: 17; D gene: NA; CDR3 protein: CASSSWGRGSTVDIQYF; CDR3 DNA: TGTGCCAGCAGCTCTTGGGGGCGGGGCAGTACTGTGGACATTCAGTACTTC
J gene: TRBJ2-2; clone size: NA; V gene: TRBV21-1; CDR3 length: 14; D gene: NA; CDR3 protein: CARILAVDTGELFF; CDR3 DNA: TGTGCCAGGATTCTAGCGGTAGACACCGGGGAGCTGTTTTTT
J gene: TRBJ2-7; clone size: NA; V gene: TRBV10-1; CDR3 length: 14; D gene: TRBD1; CDR3 protein: CASSETGGPYEQYF; CDR3 DNA: TGCGCCAGCAGTGAGACAGGGGGACCCTACGAGCAGTACTTC
J gene: TRBJ2-2; clone size: NA; V gene: TRBV7-2; CDR3 length: 14; D gene: NA; CDR3 protein: CASSLGSPTGELFF; CDR3 DNA: TGTGCCAGCAGCTTAGGCTCGCCAACCGGGGAGCTGTTTTTT
J gene: TRBJ2-1; clone size: NA; V gene: TRBV19; CDR3 length: 13; D gene: TRBD1; CDR3 protein: CASSKGQSNEQFF; CDR3 DNA: TGTGCCAGTAGTAAGGGACAGTCGAATGAGCAGTTCTTC
J gene: TRBJ1-1; clone size: NA; V gene: TRBV4-1; CDR3 length: 14; D gene: NA; CDR3 protein: CASSQEGANTEAFF; CDR3 DNA: TGCGCCAGCAGCCAAGAGGGGGCTAACACTGAAGCTTTCTTT
J gene: TRBJ2-2; clone size: NA; V gene: TRBV4-3; CDR3 length: 14; D gene: TRBD1; CDR3 protein: CASSYGTGGRELFF; CDR3 DNA: TGCGCCAGCAGCTACGGGACAGGGGGGAGGGAGCTGTTTTTT
J gene: TRBJ2-2; clone size: NA; V gene: TRBV5-1; CDR3 length: 13; D gene: NA; CDR3 protein: CASSSGHLGELFF; CDR3 DNA: TGCGCCAGCAGCTCTGGACACCTCGGGGAGCTGTTTTTT
J gene: TRBJ1-1; clone size: NA; V gene: TRBV21-1; CDR3 length: 14; D gene: NA; CDR3 protein: CASSPDRAKAEAFF; CDR3 DNA: TGTGCCAGCAGTCCCGACAGGGCTAAGGCTGAAGCTTTCTTT
J gene: TRBJ2-1; clone size: NA; V gene: TRBV7-8; CDR3 length: 14; D gene: TRBD2; CDR3 protein: CASDRLAAGNEQFF; CDR3 DNA: TGTGCCAGCGATAGACTAGCGGCCGGCAATGAGCAGTTCTTC
J gene: TRBJ1-1; clone size: once; V gene: TRBV19; CDR3 length: 16; D gene: TRBD1; CDR3 protein: CASRPWGQGVNTEAFF; CDR3 DNA: TGTGCCAGTAGGCCATGGGGACAGGGTGTGAACACTGAAGCTTTCTTT
J gene: TRBJ1-2; clone size: once; V gene: TRBV25-1; CDR3 length: 15; D gene: NA; CDR3 protein: CASSEFVRGAYGYTF; CDR3 DNA: TGTGCCAGCAGTGAATTCGTCAGGGGCGCCTATGGCTACACCTTC
J gene: TRBJ2-1; clone size: NA; V gene: TRBV15; CDR3 length: 12; D gene: NA; CDR3 protein: CATSRGGEEQFF; CDR3 DNA: TGTGCCACCAGCAGAGGGGGGGAAGAGCAGTTCTTC
J gene: TRBJ2-7; clone size: once; V gene: TRBV29-1; CDR3 length: 13; D gene: NA; CDR3 protein: CSVEDRGSYEQYF; CDR3 DNA: TGCAGCGTTGAAGATCGTGGTAGCTACGAGCAGTACTTC
J gene: TRBJ1-2; clone size: NA; V gene: TRBV6-6; CDR3 length: 15; D gene: NA; CDR3 protein: CASSYLPGTVYGYTF; CDR3 DNA: TGTGCCAGCAGTTACTTACCCGGGACGGTCTATGGCTACACCTTC
J gene: TRBJ1-2; clone size: NA; V gene: TRBV30; CDR3 length: 13; D gene: NA; CDR3 protein: CAWSLEFRNGYTF; CDR3 DNA: TGTGCCTGGAGCCTCGAGTTCAGGAACGGCTACACCTTC
J gene: TRBJ2-1; clone size: NA; V gene: TRBV7-9; CDR3 length: 16; D gene: TRBD1; CDR3 protein: CASSPIGTGVFDEQFF; CDR3 DNA: TGTGCCAGCAGCCCAATAGGGACAGGGGTTTTCGATGAGCAGTTCTTC
J gene: TRBJ2-7; clone size: NA; V gene: TRBV7-6; CDR3 length: 15; D gene: TRBD2; CDR3 protein: CASSLALAGAYEQYF; CDR3 DNA: TGTGCCAGCAGCTTAGCCCTAGCGGGGGCCTACGAGCAGTACTTC
J gene: TRBJ1-1; clone size: once; V gene: TRBV4-1; CDR3 length: 15; D gene: NA; CDR3 protein: CASSQSGTMNTEAFF; CDR3 DNA: TGCGCCAGCAGCCAATCCGGGACAATGAACACTGAAGCTTTCTTT
J gene: TRBJ2-7; clone size: NA; V gene: TRBV6-5; CDR3 length: 15; D gene: NA; CDR3 protein: CASSLTAEGPYEQYF; CDR3 DNA: TGTGCCAGCAGTTTAACAGCGGAGGGCCCCTACGAGCAGTACTTC
J gene: TRBJ2-7; clone size: NA; V gene: TRBV27; CDR3 length: 16; D gene: NA; CDR3 protein: CASSLSGQGSSYEQYF; CDR3 DNA: TGTGCCAGCAGTTTATCGGGGCAGGGATCCTCCTACGAGCAGTACTTC
J gene: TRBJ2-7; clone size: NA; V gene: TRBV7-2; CDR3 length: 13; D gene: TRBD1; CDR3 protein: CASSFDRGYEQYF; CDR3 DNA: TGTGCCAGCAGCTTCGACAGGGGCTACGAGCAGTACTTC
J gene: TRBJ2-3; clone size: NA; V gene: TRBV4-3; CDR3 length: 15; D gene: TRBD1; CDR3 protein: CASSQGTGGTDTQYF; CDR3 DNA: TGCGCCAGCAGCCAAGGGACAGGGGGTACAGATACGCAGTATTTT
J gene: TRBJ2-5; clone size: once; V gene: TRBV21-1; CDR3 length: 16; D gene: NA; CDR3 protein: CASSKGTSGGQETQYF; CDR3 DNA: TGTGCCAGCAGCAAAGGGACTAGCGGGGGGCAAGAGACCCAGTACTTC
J gene: TRBJ1-5; clone size: NA; V gene: TRBV5-6; CDR3 length: 19; D gene: NA; CDR3 protein: CASSLKVVRRVCSNQPQHF; CDR3 DNA: TGTGCCAGCAGCCTCAAAGTGGTGCGGCGGGTCTGTAGCAATCAGCCCCAGCATTTT
J gene: TRBJ2-7; clone size: NA; V gene: TRBV5-6; CDR3 length: 14; D gene: TRBD2; CDR3 protein: CASSLGGGLYEQYF; CDR3 DNA: TGTGCCAGCAGCTTGGGGGGGGGTTTATACGAGCAGTACTTC
J gene: TRBJ1-6; clone size: NA; V gene: TRBV5-4; CDR3 length: 16; D gene: TRBD1; CDR3 protein: CASSSTTGAYNSPLHF; CDR3 DNA: TGTGCCAGCAGTTCCACTACAGGGGCCTATAATTCACCCCTCCACTTT
J gene: TRBJ1-1; clone size: NA; V gene: TRBV6-6; CDR3 length: 12; D gene: NA; CDR3 protein: CASVGMNTEAFF; CDR3 DNA: TGTGCCAGCGTGGGTATGAACACTGAAGCTTTCTTT
J gene: TRBJ2-7; clone size: NA; V gene: TRBV6-5; CDR3 length: 15; D gene: TRBD2; CDR3 protein: CASSYSRGGAYEQYF; CDR3 DNA: TGTGCCAGCAGTTACTCGCGCGGGGGGGCATACGAGCAGTACTTC
J gene: TRBJ2-7; clone size: NA; V gene: TRBV4-1; CDR3 length: 16; D gene: NA; CDR3 protein: CASSQEAVGGSYEQYF; CDR3 DNA: TGCGCCAGCAGCCAAGAGGCCGTAGGGGGGTCCTACGAGCAGTACTTC
J gene: TRBJ2-6; clone size: NA; V gene: TRBV7-7; CDR3 length: 18; D gene: NA; CDR3 protein: CASSRRDKPQSRANVLTF; CDR3 DNA: TGTGCCAGCAGCAGACGCGATAAGCCACAAAGTCGGGCCAACGTCCTGACTTTC
J gene: TRBJ2-7; clone size: NA; V gene: TRBV5-1; CDR3 length: 14; D gene: TRBD1; CDR3 protein: CASSLSQGSYEQYF; CDR3 DNA: TGCGCCAGCAGCTTGTCACAGGGGAGTTACGAGCAGTACTTC
J gene: TRBJ2-2; clone size: once; V gene: TRBV27; CDR3 length: 15; D gene: TRBD1; CDR3 protein: CASSYRGRGTGELFF; CDR3 DNA: TGTGCCAGCAGTTACAGGGGGCGCGGCACCGGGGAGCTGTTTTTT
J gene: TRBJ1-1; clone size: NA; V gene: TRBV19; CDR3 length: 15; D gene: TRBD1; CDR3 protein: CASNSPTGPNTEAFF; CDR3 DNA: TGTGCCAGTAATTCCCCGACAGGGCCGAACACTGAAGCTTTCTTT
J gene: TRBJ2-1; clone size: NA; V gene: TRBV11-2; CDR3 length: 16; D gene: TRBD1; CDR3 protein: CASTLMGTGAGNEQFF; CDR3 DNA: TGTGCCAGCACTTTAATGGGGACAGGGGCAGGAAATGAGCAGTTCTTC
J gene: TRBJ2-5; clone size: NA; V gene: TRBV4-1; CDR3 length: 13; D gene: NA; CDR3 protein: CASSQVRGETQYF; CDR3 DNA: TGCGCCAGCAGCCAAGTCCGAGGAGAGACCCAGTACTTC
J gene: TRBJ1-1; clone size: NA; V gene: TRBV4-1; CDR3 length: 17; D gene: TRBD1; CDR3 protein: CASSQDDGFTGGTEAFF; CDR3 DNA: TGCGCCAGCAGCCAAGACGATGGCTTCACAGGGGGCACTGAAGCTTTCTTT
J gene: TRBJ1-3; clone size: NA; V gene: TRBV4-3; CDR3 length: 13; D gene: NA; CDR3 protein: CASSQDVGNTIYF; CDR3 DNA: TGCGCCAGCAGCCAAGATGTCGGAAACACCATATATTTT
J gene: TRBJ2-1; clone size: NA; V gene: TRBV30; CDR3 length: 12; D gene: NA; CDR3 protein: CAWSADYNEQFF; CDR3 DNA: TGTGCCTGGAGTGCCGATTACAATGAGCAGTTCTTC
J gene: TRBJ2-3; clone size: NA; V gene: TRBV15; CDR3 length: 11; D gene: NA; CDR3 protein: CATSNTDTQYF; CDR3 DNA: TGTGCCACCAGCAACACAGATACGCAGTATTTT
J gene: TRBJ2-3; clone size: NA; V gene: TRBV27; CDR3 length: 17; D gene: TRBD2; CDR3 protein: CASSLSDSGSSTDTQYF; CDR3 DNA: TGTGCCAGCAGTTTATCGGATAGCGGGTCTAGCACAGATACGCAGTATTTT
J gene: TRBJ1-2; clone size: NA; V gene: TRBV9; CDR3 length: 18; D gene: NA; CDR3 protein: CASSVALGPTGANYGYTF; CDR3 DNA: TGTGCCAGCAGCGTAGCTCTGGGGCCCACGGGAGCTAACTATGGCTACACCTTC
J gene: TRBJ1-3; clone size: few; V gene: TRBV30; CDR3 length: 15; D gene: NA; CDR3 protein: CAWRRDRGSGNTIYF; CDR3 DNA: TGTGCCTGGAGACGGGATAGGGGCTCTGGAAACACCATATATTTT
J gene: TRBJ2-7; clone size: NA; V gene: TRBV29-1; CDR3 length: 14; D gene: TRBD1; CDR3 protein: CSVAPGQGAGEQYF; CDR3 DNA: TGCAGCGTCGCCCCCGGACAGGGGGCAGGGGAGCAGTACTTC
J gene: TRBJ2-7; clone size: NA; V gene: TRBV7-2; CDR3 length: 11; D gene: NA; CDR3 protein: CASTPPYEQYF; CDR3 DNA: TGTGCCAGCACCCCCCCCTACGAGCAGTACTTC
J gene: TRBJ1-6; clone size: once; V gene: TRBV7-2; CDR3 length: 14; D gene: NA; CDR3 protein: CASSPGTQTSPLHF; CDR3 DNA: TGTGCCAGCAGCCCCGGGACCCAAACTTCACCCCTCCACTTT
J gene: TRBJ1-5; clone size: once; V gene: TRBV7-9; CDR3 length: 15; D gene: NA; CDR3 protein: CASSLGGGSDQPQHF; CDR3 DNA: TGTGCCAGCAGCTTAGGAGGAGGGTCCGATCAGCCCCAGCATTTT